These 32 T cell receptor beta chains came from one sample sequenced in a study of T cell changes during pregnancy in multiple sclerosis. Profiling relied on immunoSEQ multiplex PCR, and the TCRdb table lists in-frame clones only, not all of them. This table has 57,000 or so clones, roughly 93% appearing once. The sequencing used peripheral blood, collected in the second trimester of pregnancy. The receptors were gathered from a female donor with multiple sclerosis, enrolled in a pregnancy study.

The chain has TRBV7-9 and TRBJ2-5, with D maybe TRBD1 (6 bases). The CDR3 runs 17 residues. Deletions cut 2 bases from V and 3 bases from J, with 19 bases between. Germline CDR1 and CDR2: SEHNR and FQNEAQ (reference sequence). CDR3 sequence: CASSLKVALGHKETQYF. In nucleotides, the CDR3 is TGTGCCAGCAGCTTAAAGGTAGCCCTGGGACATAAAGAGACCCAGTACTTC.

This chain uses TRBV5-8 with TRBJ1-2; TRBD1 might be the D (5 bases). The CDR3 is 11 residues long. Trimming took off 7 bases at V and 6 bases at J, with 10 bases between the two ends. Germline CDR1 SGHTS, CDR2 YDEGEE. The DNA of the CDR3 is TGTGCCAGCCGTCAGGGCCATGGCTACACCTTC. The encoded protein is CASRQGHGYTF.

The CDR3 here is CASSVTYEQYF. The CDR3 nucleotides read TGTGCCAGCAGCGTGACTTACGAGCAGTACTTC. The chain is built from TRBV2 and TRBJ2-7; D gene uncertain. CDR1 is SNHLY and CDR2 is FYNNEI in the germline V gene. The V gene lost 6 bases and the J gene lost 4 bases, with 7 bases spanning the gap. The CDR3 length is 11 residues.

The rearrangement links TRBV7-3 to TRBJ2-3, with a weak D call TRBD1 (6 bases). Germline lookup yields CDR1 SGHTA and CDR2 FQGTGA. V shed 4 bases and J shed 0 bases, with 14 bases lying between them. The CDR3 loop spans 16 amino acids. The CDR3 is CASSSRGGPSTDTQYF. The CDR3 DNA is TGTGCCAGCAGCTCCAGAGGGGGACCGAGCACAGATACGCAGTATTTT.

This chain links TRBV29-1 with TRBJ2-1; 7 nucleotides align to TRBD2. Germline V CDR1 and CDR2: SQVTM, ANQGSEA. CDR3 length: 15 residues. With 4 bases clipped from V and 7 bases from J, the junction kept 13 bases outside the gene matches. DNA for the CDR3: TGCAGCGTTGGGGTAGCGGGCCCCTTCCTTAATGAGCAGTTCTTC. The encoded protein is CSVGVAGPFLNEQFF.

A single count supports this clone. J is TRBJ1-1 and V is TRBV18; TRBD1 aligns across 7 bases. The CDR3 totals 13 residues. V lost 3 bases, J lost 11 bases, and 9 bases stayed unmatched. Germline V gene sequence: CDR1 KGHSH, CDR2 LQKENI. CDR3 in DNA: TGTGCCAGCTCACCGAATACCTTGGGACAGGCTTTCTTT. Protein sequence: CASSPNTLGQAFF.

The chain joins TRBV5-1 to TRBJ2-1; D is possibly TRBD2 (5 bases). Per the germline V gene, CDR1 is SGHRS and CDR2 is YFSETQ. This CDR3 region has 15 residues. The V gene lost 0 bases and the J gene lost 8 bases, with 15 bases spanning the gap. Written as DNA, the CDR3 is TGCGCCAGCAGCTTGGGTCCCTCATTCGGGGATGAGCAGTTCTTC. It codes for CASSLGPSFGDEQFF.

The V and J genes are TRBV29-1 and TRBJ1-2; TRBD1 might be the D (5 bases). The CDR3 is 12 residues long. The germline CDR1 and CDR2 sequences are SQVTM and ANQGSEA. V gave up 0 bases and J gave up 8 bases, with 10 bases separating them. DNA of the CDR3: TGCAGCGTTGAAGACCAGGGCGGCGGCTACACCTTC. It is translated as CSVEDQGGGYTF.

In its sample, this clone was seen once. The rearrangement links TRBV4-3 to TRBJ2-7, with D perhaps TRBD2 (5 bases). Germline-derived CDR1 and CDR2 are LGHNA and YSLEER. V lost 2 bases, J lost 6 bases, and 14 bases lay in between. The length of the CDR3 is 14 residues. The CDR3 coding sequence is TGCGCCAGCAGCCAAAGCACTATAAGCGGCGAGCAGTACTTC. Its translation is CASSQSTISGEQYF.

The chain employs TRBV10-2 and TRBJ1-1; D unresolved. The CDR3 spans 11 residues. V was cut by 6 bases and J by 5 bases, with 7 bases left in between. Germline CDR1 and CDR2: WSHSY and SAAADI. The CDR3, as DNA: TGCGCCAGCAGGGGAGAAACTGAAGCTTTCTTT. This translates into CASRGETEAFF.

The chain links TRBV11-2 to TRBJ2-7; no reliable D call. This CDR3 contains 16 residues. Trimming shortened V by 1 base and J by 0 bases, and 13 bases separated the two germline ends. The germline CDR1 and CDR2 sequences are SGHAT and FQNNGV. CDR3 bases: TGTGCCAGCAGCTTAGTCGTCGGGTGGTACTCCTACGAGCAGTACTTC. The encoded protein is CASSLVVGWYSYEQYF.

This chain links TRBV5-4 with TRBJ1-2, with a tentative D call TRBD1 (5 bases). CDR3 length: 13 residues. Germline V lookup: CDR1 SGHNT, CDR2 YYREEE (reference sequence). V lost 4 bases to trimming and J lost 4 bases, with 11 bases between them. The CDR3 sequence is CASSAGLTYGYTF. The CDR3 DNA sequence: TGTGCCAGCAGCGCGGGACTGACCTATGGCTACACCTTC.

This clone counts as medium-sized. The chain recombines TRBV2 with TRBJ2-7; D perhaps matches TRBD1 (5 bases). Trimming cost V 1 base and J 2 bases, with 6 bases left between them. Germline-derived CDR1 and CDR2 are SNHLY and FYNNEI. The length of the CDR3 is 13 residues. CDR3 protein: CASSEGRAYEQYF. The CDR3 bases are TGTGCCAGCAGTGAAGGCAGGGCCTACGAGCAGTACTTC.

The count of this clone is one. This chain links TRBV7-2 with TRBJ2-2; D may be TRBD1 (6 bases). V was shortened by 8 bases and J by 0 bases, with 10 bases between the two germline ends. Germline V gene lookup returns CDR1 SGHTA and CDR2 FQGNSA. The CDR3 totals 14 residues. This chain's CDR3 is CASGQPSNTGELFF. The CDR3 region has the DNA TGTGCCAGCGGACAGCCCTCGAACACCGGGGAGCTGTTTTTT.

The chain links TRBV5-1 to TRBJ2-3, with 15 bases matching TRBD2. Germline V gene lookup returns CDR1 SGHRS and CDR2 YFSETQ. V gave up 2 bases and J gave up 3 bases; unmatched junction bases: 7. CDR3 length: 18 amino acids. The CDR3 sequence is CASSLRTSGGAGTDTQYF. Written as DNA, the CDR3 is TGCGCCAGCAGCTTACGGACTAGCGGGGGGGCCGGGACAGATACGCAGTATTTT.

This clone was observed once. Other DNA variants within this sample encode the same CDR3. The chain has TRBV29-1 and TRBJ1-2; TRBD1 is a possible D gene (5 bases). V lost 3 bases and J 4 bases, leaving 9 bases between the germline ends. CDR1 SQVTM and CDR2 ANQGSEA come from the germline V gene. The CDR3 contains 12 residues. The CDR3 bases are TGCAGCGTTGAGGGGACTGTCTATGGCTACACCTTC. As protein: CSVEGTVYGYTF.

This chain connects TRBV11-2 to TRBJ2-3; 11 nucleotides line up with TRBD2. The CDR3 has 18 residues. V shed 5 bases, J shed 8 bases, and the junction held 18 bases outside the gene matches. Germline assignment: CDR1 SGHAT and CDR2 FQNNGV. The CDR3 DNA follows: TGTGCCAGCAGCATAGCGGGGGGGCATCCGAATTACGCTCTTACGCAGTATTTT. Amino acid sequence: CASSIAGGHPNYALTQYF.

This clone was observed a handful of times. The chain is built from TRBV19 and TRBJ1-2; D gene unclear. The CDR3 runs to 15 residues. From germline, CDR1 is LNHDA and CDR2 SQIVND (reference sequence). Trimming left V 0 bases short and J 0 bases short, with 8 bases between. CDR3 sequence reads: CASSIDQQANYGYTF. Here the CDR3 DNA reads TGTGCCAGTAGTATAGACCAACAAGCTAACTATGGCTACACCTTC.

The chain employs TRBV18 and TRBJ1-6; 8 bases map to TRBD1. Germline V gene data show CDR1 as KGHSH and CDR2 as LQKENI. The J segment lost 8 bases and the V segment lost 6 bases, leaving 12 bases of the junction unmatched. The CDR3 consists of 16 residues. CDR3 DNA sequence: TGTGCCAGCTCGACAACCGCAGGGACAGGAGATTCACCCCTCCACTTT. As protein: CASSTTAGTGDSPLHF.

The chain joins TRBV7-9 to TRBJ2-3, with unresolved D. V lost 0 bases, J lost 9 bases, and 13 bases lay in between. CDR1 SEHNR and CDR2 FQNEAQ come from the germline V gene (reference sequence). This CDR3 is 14 amino acids long. The CDR3 DNA reads as TGTGCCAGCAGCTTAGCAGGTGCGGCGGTAACGCAGTATTTT. This gives the protein CASSLAGAAVTQYF.

The V and J genes are TRBV9 and TRBJ2-7; no definite D call. V was shortened by 0 bases and J by 8 bases, with 9 bases between the two germline ends. Germline-derived CDR1 and CDR2 are SGDLS and YYNGEE. This CDR3 is 12 amino acids long. CDR3 bases: TGTGCCAGCAGCGTAGATAGAGGAAAGCAGTACTTC. Its protein is CASSVDRGKQYF.

The chain is built from TRBV6-5 and TRBJ1-1, with D uncertain. The CDR3 sequence is 14 residues long. Trimming stripped 2 bases from V and 0 bases from J, with 7 bases between. CDR1 is MNHEY, CDR2 SVGAGI, per germline. CDR3: CASSYTFLNTEAFF. The CDR3 coding sequence is TGTGCCAGCAGTTACACTTTCTTGAACACTGAAGCTTTCTTT.

V and J are TRBV30 and TRBJ1-1; TRBD1 agrees at 9 bases. With 8 bases clipped from V and 5 bases from J, the junction kept 6 bases outside the gene matches. From germline, CDR1 is GTSNPN and CDR2 SVGIG (reference sequence). This CDR3 has 12 residues. In nucleotides, the CDR3 is TGTGCCCGCAGACAGGGGGGGACTGAAGCTTTCTTT. Protein product: CARRQGGTEAFF. The full variable domain, completed using reference TRBV30 and TRBJ1-1, is SQTIHQWPATLVQPVGSPLSLECTVEGTSNPNLYWYRQAAGRGLQLLFYSVGIGQISSEVPQNLSASRPQDRQFILSSKKLLLSDSGFYLCARRQGGTEAFFGQGTRLTVV.

The chain combines TRBV4-1 with TRBJ2-3; possibly TRBD2 for D (6 bases). The CDR3 has 15 amino acids. Germline V gene data show CDR1 as MGHRA and CDR2 as YSYEKL. Trimming took off 4 bases at V and 0 bases at J, with 11 bases between the two ends. The CDR3 protein is CASSRREGSTDTQYF. CDR3 sequence (DNA): TGCGCCAGCAGCCGGAGGGAAGGAAGCACAGATACGCAGTATTTT.

The V and J genes are TRBV7-3 and TRBJ1-2; 11 bases line up with TRBD1. The CDR3 extends over 13 amino acids. Trimming cost V 5 bases and J 10 bases; bases outside gene matches: 6. CDR1 and CDR2 (germline): SGHTA, FQGTGA. DNA of the CDR3: TGTGCCAGCAGCCCGGACAGGGGGCTGGACTACACCTTC. As protein: CASSPDRGLDYTF.

This sequence joins TRBV5-4 and TRBJ1-1, with D maybe TRBD1 (5 bases). The CDR3 contains 13 residues. The V gene lost 4 bases and the J gene lost 1 base, with 8 bases spanning the gap. Germline CDR1 reads SGHNT; CDR2 reads YYREEE (reference sequence). CDR3 residues: CASSTTGNTEAFF. The CDR3 DNA reads TGTGCCAGCAGCACCACAGGGAACACTGAAGCTTTCTTT.

The genes are TRBV27 and TRBJ1-4; maybe TRBD1 (5 bases). V dropped 2 bases and J dropped 5 bases, with 12 bases sitting between them. The CDR3 sequence is 15 residues long. CDR1 and CDR2 from the germline V gene are MNHEY and SMNVEV (reference sequence). The CDR3 nucleotides read TGTGCCAGCAGTTTAGGGTACAGGAAAAATGAAAAACTGTTTTTT. This sequence encodes CASSLGYRKNEKLFF.

This clone was observed once. The J gene is TRBJ2-7, the V gene TRBV5-1; TRBD2 aligns across 8 bases. The trim removed 4 bases at V and 2 bases at J, leaving 8 bases unmatched. This CDR3 has 15 amino acids. The germline gives CDR1 SGHRS, CDR2 YFSETQ. This CDR3 is CASSLSYGGAYEQYF. In nucleotides, the CDR3 is TGCGCCAGCAGCCTCAGCTACGGGGGGGCCTACGAGCAGTACTTC.

CDR3 residues: CASSLDGRINYGYTF. The CDR3 coding sequence is TGTGCCAGCAGCTTGGACGGCAGGATAAACTATGGCTACACCTTC. V usage is TRBV5-6 and J usage is TRBJ1-2; D uncertain. This CDR3 is built from 15 residues. V was cut by 0 bases and J by 2 bases, with 11 bases left in between. Germline V lookup: CDR1 SGHDT, CDR2 YYEEEE. Filled out from reference TRBV5-6 and TRBJ1-2, the complete variable domain reads DAGVTQSPTHLIKTRGQQVTLRCSPKSGHDTVSWYQQALGQGPQFIFQYYEEEERQRGNFPDRFSGHQFPNYSSELNVNALLLGDSALYLCASSLDGRINYGYTFGSGTRLTVV.

The chain uses TRBV18 and TRBJ1-5; D unresolved. The ends were cut back, 6 bases at V and 2 bases at J, with 14 bases in the middle. Per germline, CDR1 KGHSH and CDR2 LQKENI. This CDR3 spans 15 amino acids. The chain's CDR3 is CASSEAGARNQPQHF. The DNA for the CDR3 is TGTGCCAGCTCGGAGGCAGGAGCCCGCAATCAGCCCCAGCATTTT.

This sequence joins TRBV5-1 and TRBJ2-3, with TRBD1 as a possible D gene (5 bases). The germline V gene has CDR1 SGHRS and CDR2 YFSETQ. This CDR3 comprises 15 residues. The ends were cut back, 0 bases at V and 5 bases at J, with 13 bases in the middle. The CDR3, as DNA: TGCGCCAGCAGCTTGGAGCAGGGTAGTATAGATACGCAGTATTTT. Encoded protein: CASSLEQGSIDTQYF.

The chain uses TRBV25-1 and TRBJ2-3; 9 positions match TRBD1. The germline V gene encodes CDR1 MGHDK and CDR2 SYGVNS. The length of the CDR3 is 15 residues. V shed 4 bases and J 4 bases; nucleotides not matched to a gene: 6. The DNA for the CDR3 is TGTGCCAGCAGTGGCGACAGGGGGTCTTCAGATACGCAGTATTTT. It yields the protein CASSGDRGSSDTQYF. The full variable domain, in which reference TRBV25-1 and TRBJ2-3 provide the parts outside the CDR3, is EADIYQTPRYLVIGTGKKITLECSQTMGHDKMYWYQQDPGMELHLIHYSYGVNSTEKGDLSSESTVSRIRTEHFPLTLESARPSHTSQYLCASSGDRGSSDTQYFGPGTRLTVL.